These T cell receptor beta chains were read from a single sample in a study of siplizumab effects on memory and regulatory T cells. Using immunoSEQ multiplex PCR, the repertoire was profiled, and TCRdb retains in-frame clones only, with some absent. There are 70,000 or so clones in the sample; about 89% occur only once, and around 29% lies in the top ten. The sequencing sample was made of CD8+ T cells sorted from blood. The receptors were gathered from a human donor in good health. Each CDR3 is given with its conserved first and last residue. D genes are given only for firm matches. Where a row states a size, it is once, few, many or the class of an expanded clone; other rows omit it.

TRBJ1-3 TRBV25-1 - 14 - CASSEGIAGNTIYF TGTGCCAGCAGTGAAGGCATCGCTGGAAACACCATATATTTT
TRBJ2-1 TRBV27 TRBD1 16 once CASSPPGTGKKNEQFF TGTGCCAGCAGTCCCCCCGGGACAGGTAAAAAGAATGAGCAGTTCTTC
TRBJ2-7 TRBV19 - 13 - CASSPFGRHEQYF TGTGCCAGTAGTCCCTTTGGCAGACACGAGCAGTACTTC
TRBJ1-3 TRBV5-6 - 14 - CASSPAKTGNTIYF TGTGCCAGCAGCCCGGCAAAGACTGGAAACACCATATATTTT
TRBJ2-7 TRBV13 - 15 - CASSLVRTDPYEQYF TGTGCCAGCAGCTTAGTCCGGACTGACCCTTACGAGCAGTACTTC
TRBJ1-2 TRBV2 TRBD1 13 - CASSARTGYGYTF TGTGCCAGCAGTGCCAGGACAGGGTATGGCTACACCTTC
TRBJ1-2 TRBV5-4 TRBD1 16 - CASSLGWPGGNYGYTF TGTGCCAGCAGCTTGGGGTGGCCAGGGGGAAACTATGGCTACACCTTC
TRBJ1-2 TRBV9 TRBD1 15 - CASSVRDRVNYGYTF TGTGCCAGCAGCGTCCGGGACAGGGTTAACTATGGCTACACCTTC
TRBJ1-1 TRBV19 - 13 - CASRRGYNTEAFF TGTGCCAGTCGGAGGGGATACAACACTGAAGCTTTCTTT
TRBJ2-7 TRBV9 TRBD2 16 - CASSQGSRGGRDEQYF TGTGCCAGCAGCCAGGGCTCCCGAGGCGGGAGGGACGAGCAGTACTTC
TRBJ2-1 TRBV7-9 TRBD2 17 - CASSPRTSGGAGNEQFF TGTGCCAGCAGCCCCCGGACTAGCGGGGGGGCGGGAAATGAGCAGTTCTTC
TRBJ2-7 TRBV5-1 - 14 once CASTPWGPSDEQYF TGCGCCAGCACCCCTTGGGGGCCCAGCGACGAGCAGTACTTC
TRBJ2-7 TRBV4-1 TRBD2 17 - CASSPQTLSGSSYEQYF TGCGCCAGCAGCCCTCAAACCCTTAGCGGGAGCTCCTACGAGCAGTACTTC
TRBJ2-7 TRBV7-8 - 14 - CASSLEPGFNEQYF TGTGCCAGCAGCTTAGAACCGGGGTTCAACGAGCAGTACTTC
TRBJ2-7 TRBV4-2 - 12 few CASSSGPYEQYF TGTGCCAGCAGCTCGGGCCCTTACGAGCAGTACTTC
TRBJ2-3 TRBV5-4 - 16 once CASSPLATASTDTQYF TGTGCCAGCAGCCCGCTAGCGACCGCTAGCACAGATACGCAGTATTTT
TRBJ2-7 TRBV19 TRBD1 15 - CASSVTGQPPSEQYF TGTGCCAGTAGTGTGACAGGGCAACCGCCGTCCGAGCAGTACTTC
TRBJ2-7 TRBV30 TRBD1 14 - CAWSTGTGSHEQYF TGTGCCTGGAGTACCGGGACAGGGTCCCACGAGCAGTACTTC
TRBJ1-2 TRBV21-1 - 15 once CASSKGEGTKKGYTF TGTGCCAGCAGCAAAGGTGAGGGGACAAAGAAAGGCTACACCTTC
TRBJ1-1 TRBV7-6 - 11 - CASSSGPEAFF TGTGCCAGCAGCTCCGGTCCCGAAGCTTTCTTT
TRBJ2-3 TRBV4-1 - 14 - CASSLQGLTDTQYF TGCGCCAGCAGCCTTCAGGGTCTTACAGATACGCAGTATTTT
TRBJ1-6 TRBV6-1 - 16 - CASSEGDPNYNSPLHF TGTGCCAGCAGTGAGGGGGACCCGAACTATAATTCACCCCTCCACTTT
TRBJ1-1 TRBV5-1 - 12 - CASSSVNTEAFF TGCGCCAGCAGCTCGGTGAACACTGAAGCTTTCTTT
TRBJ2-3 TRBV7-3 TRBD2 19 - CASSQGVWREGRGTDTQYF TGTGCCAGCAGCCAAGGGGTATGGCGGGAGGGCCGGGGGACAGATACGCAGTATTTT
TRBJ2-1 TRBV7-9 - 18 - CASSERPPGESSYNEQFF TGTGCCAGCAGCGAACGCCCACCAGGGGAGAGCTCCTACAATGAGCAGTTCTTC
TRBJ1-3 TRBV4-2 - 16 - CASSQASGAAGNTIYF TGTGCCAGCAGCCAAGCGTCGGGGGCAGCGGGAAACACCATATATTTT
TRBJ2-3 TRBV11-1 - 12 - CASSLPDDTQYF TGTGCCAGCAGCTTACCAGACGATACGCAGTATTTT
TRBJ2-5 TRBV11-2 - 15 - CATRMGQLYQETQYF TGTGCCACTAGGATGGGACAACTGTACCAAGAGACCCAGTACTTC
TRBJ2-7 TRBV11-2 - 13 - CASSQQETHEQYF TGTGCCAGCAGCCAGCAGGAAACCCACGAGCAGTACTTC
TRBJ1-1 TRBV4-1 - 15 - CASSQERGRITEAFF TGCGCCAGCAGCCAAGAACGGGGGAGGATCACTGAAGCTTTCTTT
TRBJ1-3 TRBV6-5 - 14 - CASSQTNSGNTIYF TGTGCCAGCAGCCAAACAAACTCTGGAAACACCATATATTTT
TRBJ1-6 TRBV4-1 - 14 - CASSESSYNSPLHF TGCGCCAGCAGCGAGAGCTCCTATAATTCACCCCTCCACTTT
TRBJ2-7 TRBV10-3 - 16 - CAISEFQAGRGYEQYF TGTGCCATCAGTGAATTCCAAGCGGGCAGGGGCTACGAGCAGTACTTC
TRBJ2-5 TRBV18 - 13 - CASSPMDQETQYF TGTGCCAGCTCACCCATGGACCAAGAGACCCAGTACTTC
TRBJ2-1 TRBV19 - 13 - CASSMYEFDEQFF TGTGCCAGTAGTATGTACGAGTTCGATGAGCAGTTCTTC
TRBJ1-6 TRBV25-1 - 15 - CASSETHSSWSPLHF TGTGCCAGCAGTGAGACCCACTCTTCTTGGTCACCCCTCCACTTT
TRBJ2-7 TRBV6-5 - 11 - CASSYLYEQYF TGTGCCAGCAGTTACTTATACGAGCAGTACTTC
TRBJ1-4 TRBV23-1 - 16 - CASSQSGQPFNEKLFF TGCGCCAGCAGTCAATCTGGACAGCCTTTTAATGAAAAACTGTTTTTT
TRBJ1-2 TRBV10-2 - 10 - CASRSVGYTF TGCGCCAGCAGGAGTGTTGGCTACACCTTC
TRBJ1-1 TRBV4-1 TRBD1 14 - CASSPGQMNTEAFF TGCGCCAGCAGCCCGGGACAGATGAACACTGAAGCTTTCTTT
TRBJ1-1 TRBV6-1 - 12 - CASSPDSTEAFF TGTGCCAGCAGCCCCGACAGCACTGAAGCTTTCTTT
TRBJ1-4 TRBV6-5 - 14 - CASHEAPANEKLFF TGTGCCAGCCACGAGGCGCCGGCTAATGAAAAACTGTTTTTT
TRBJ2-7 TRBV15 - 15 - CATSRDFQGRHEQYF TGTGCCACCAGCAGAGATTTTCAGGGACGCCACGAGCAGTACTTC
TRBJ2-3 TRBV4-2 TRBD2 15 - CASSQPGLIGDTQYF TGTGCCAGCAGCCAGCCGGGACTAATAGGAGATACGCAGTATTTT
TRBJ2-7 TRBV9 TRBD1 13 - CASSGTGRDEQYF TGTGCCAGCAGCGGGACAGGTCGGGACGAGCAGTACTTC
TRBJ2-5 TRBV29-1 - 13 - CSVEAGDEETQYF TGCAGCGTTGAGGCAGGAGATGAAGAGACCCAGTACTTC
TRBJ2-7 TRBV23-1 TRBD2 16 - CASSQSRDFAGDEQYF TGCGCCAGCAGTCAATCCCGAGATTTTGCGGGGGACGAGCAGTACTTC
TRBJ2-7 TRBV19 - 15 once CASSTNGQWLDEQYF TGTGCCAGTAGTACAAACGGACAATGGTTGGACGAGCAGTACTTC
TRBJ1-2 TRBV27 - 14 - CASSPPGASSGYTF TGTGCCAGCAGTCCACCCGGGGCATCCAGCGGCTACACCTTC
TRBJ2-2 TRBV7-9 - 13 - CASSLGPLGELFF TGTGCCAGCAGCCTGGGGCCGCTGGGGGAGCTGTTTTTT
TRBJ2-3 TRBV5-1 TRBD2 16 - CASSLGLAGHTDTQYF TGCGCCAGCAGCTTAGGACTAGCGGGCCACACAGATACGCAGTATTTT
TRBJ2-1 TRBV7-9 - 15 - CASSTEGRSYNEQFF TGTGCCAGCAGCACAGAAGGGCGGTCCTACAATGAGCAGTTCTTC
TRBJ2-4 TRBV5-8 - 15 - CASSFRAVAKNIQYF TGTGCCAGCAGCTTCAGAGCGGTAGCCAAAAACATTCAGTACTTC
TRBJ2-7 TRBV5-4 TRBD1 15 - CASSSTGTGLYEQYF TGTGCCAGCAGCAGCACCGGGACAGGGCTTTACGAGCAGTACTTC
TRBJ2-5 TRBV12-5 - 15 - CASGLRAHLQETQYF TGTGCTAGTGGTTTGCGGGCACACCTACAAGAGACCCAGTACTTC
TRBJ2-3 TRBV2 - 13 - CASSDGTEDTQYF TGTGCCAGCAGTGATGGGACGGAAGATACGCAGTATTTT
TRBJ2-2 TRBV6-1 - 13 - CASSEGETGELFF TGTGCCAGCAGTGAAGGGGAAACCGGGGAGCTGTTTTTT
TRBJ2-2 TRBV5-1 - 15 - CASSLASTVVPELFF TGCGCCAGCAGCTTGGCCTCGACAGTAGTTCCGGAGCTGTTTTTT
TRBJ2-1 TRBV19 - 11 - CASSIHNKQFF TGTGCCAGTAGTATTCACAATAAGCAGTTCTTC